These T cell receptor beta chains were read from a single sample in a study of response to subunit inactivated influenza vaccine. TCRdb called the RT-PCR reads again in MiXCR, with one record for every CDR3 protein. The sample has 700,000 to 900,000 distinct CDR3 sequences; roughly 20% are singletons. The sample was PBMCs from blood, taken around 5 days after vaccination. All receptors come from a man in his fifties or sixties who received an inactivated influenza vaccine. Both conserved end residues are part of each CDR3. D genes are given only for firm matches. For some rows the clone size is stated as once, few or many, or as a class when expanded; others skip it.

20,TRBV28,TRBJ2-1,TRBD2,NA,CASSLEAGLRNGRFYNEQFF,TGTGCCAGCAGTTTGGAGGCAGGGCTGAGGAACGGGAGGTTTTACAATGAGCAGTTCTTC
17,TRBV7-2,TRBJ2-5,TRBD2,NA,CASSLSVLAGSSGTQYF,TGTGCCAGCAGCTTAAGCGTTCTAGCGGGCAGCAGTGGGACCCAGTACTTC
19,TRBV11-2,TRBJ2-7,TRBD2,NA,CASSLVAPVLSGGPIEQYF,TGTGCCAGCAGCTTAGTTGCTCCCGTCCTATCGGGAGGGCCCATCGAGCAGTACTTC
15,TRBV29-1,TRBJ2-1,NA,NA,CSVAGARPQYNEQFF,TGCAGCGTTGCTGGGGCGAGGCCTCAATACAATGAGCAGTTCTTC
14,TRBV12-3/TRBV12-4,TRBJ1-2,TRBD1,few,CASRAQGVTYGYTF,TGTGCCAGCAGAGCACAGGGGGTAACCTATGGCTACACCTTC
12,TRBV20-1,TRBJ2-7,NA,few,CSAGSTGHEQYF,TGCAGTGCCGGATCTACGGGCCACGAGCAGTACTTC
15,TRBV28,TRBJ2-2,NA,few,CASSSFTGEGGELFF,TGTGCCAGCAGTTCCTTTACAGGGGAGGGCGGGGAGCTGTTTTTT
12,TRBV19,TRBJ2-1,NA,NA,CASRSGNNEQFF,TGTGCCAGTAGATCGGGGAACAATGAGCAGTTCTTC
15,TRBV9,TRBJ2-1,NA,few,CASSLQTSSYNEQFF,TGTGCCAGCAGCTTACAGACCAGCTCCTACAATGAGCAGTTCTTC
21,TRBV2,TRBJ2-4,NA,NA,CASSEPRDSRRVLLAKNIQYF,TGTGCCAGCAGTGAACCGAGGGACTCGCGAAGGGTATTACTAGCCAAAAACATTCAGTACTTC
16,TRBV18,TRBJ2-3,TRBD2,few,CASSPQAGGGTDTQYF,TGTGCCAGCTCCCCCCAAGCGGGGGGGGGCACAGATACGCAGTATTTT
15,TRBV11-2,TRBJ2-5,NA,NA,CASSLDLWTQETQYF,TGTGCCAGCAGCTTAGATTTATGGACGCAAGAGACCCAGTACTTC
12,TRBV20-1,TRBJ1-2,NA,few,CSASGPNYGYTF,TGCAGCGCCTCGGGACCGAACTATGGCTACACCTTC
18,TRBV7-3,TRBJ2-3,TRBD2,NA,CASSYTPGLAGETDTQYF,TGTGCCAGCAGCTATACCCCGGGACTAGCGGGAGAAACAGATACGCAGTATTTT
13,TRBV20-1,TRBJ2-4,NA,NA,CSARPEKGLIQYF,TGCAGTGCTAGACCGGAAAAGGGGCTCATTCAGTACTTC
18,TRBV11-2,TRBJ1-1,TRBD1,few,CASSPVRGQGPLNTEAFF,TGTGCCAGCAGCCCCGTAAGAGGACAGGGGCCATTGAACACTGAAGCTTTCTTT
16,TRBV15,TRBJ2-1,NA,NA,CATSRVPQISYNEQFF,TGTGCCACCAGCAGAGTCCCGCAAATCTCCTACAATGAGCAGTTCTTC
17,TRBV7-9,TRBJ2-6,NA,NA,CASSLATGSSGANVLTF,TGTGCCAGCAGCTTAGCCACCGGAAGCTCTGGGGCCAACGTCCTGACTTTC
14,TRBV7-2,TRBJ2-7,NA,NA,CASSLQLSSYEQYF,TGTGCCAGCAGCTTACAGTTAAGCTCCTACGAGCAGTACTTC
11,TRBV3-1,TRBJ1-6,NA,few,CASSQLGVLHF,TGTGCCAGCAGCCAACTGGGGGTCCTCCACTTT
15,TRBV20-1,TRBJ1-5,NA,few,CSGTEQAGSNQPQHF,TGCAGTGGCACAGAACAGGCGGGGAGCAATCAGCCCCAGCATTTT